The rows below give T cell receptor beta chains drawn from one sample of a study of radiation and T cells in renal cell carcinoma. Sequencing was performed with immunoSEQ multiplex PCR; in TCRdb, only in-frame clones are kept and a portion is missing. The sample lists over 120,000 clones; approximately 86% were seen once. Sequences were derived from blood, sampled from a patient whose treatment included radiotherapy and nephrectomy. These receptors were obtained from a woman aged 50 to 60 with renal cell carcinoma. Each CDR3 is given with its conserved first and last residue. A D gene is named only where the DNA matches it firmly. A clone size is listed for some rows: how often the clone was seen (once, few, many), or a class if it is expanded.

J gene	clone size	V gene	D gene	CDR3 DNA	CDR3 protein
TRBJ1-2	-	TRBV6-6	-	TGTGCCAGCAGCCCTCCGGGGGCTAACTATGGCTACACCTTC	CASSPPGANYGYTF
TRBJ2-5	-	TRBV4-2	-	TGTGCCAGCAGCCAAGTAGCCAGACAAGAGACCCAGTACTTC	CASSQVARQETQYF
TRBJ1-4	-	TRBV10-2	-	TGCGCCAGCAGCATCGTTAATGAAAAACTGTTTTTT	CASSIVNEKLFF
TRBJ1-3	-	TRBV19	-	TGTGCCAGTAGTTCCCGGACTGCTGGAAACACCATATATTTT	CASSSRTAGNTIYF
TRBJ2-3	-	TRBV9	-	TGTGCCAGCAGCGTAGAGGGGACCAGCACAGATACGCAGTATTTT	CASSVEGTSTDTQYF
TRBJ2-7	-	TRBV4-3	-	TGCGCCAGCAGCCAAGATCCCCCTATGGAGCAGTACTTC	CASSQDPPMEQYF
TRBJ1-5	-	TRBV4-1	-	TGCGCCAGCAGCCAGACCCTGGGCCGGGAGAATCAGCCCCAGCATTTT	CASSQTLGRENQPQHF
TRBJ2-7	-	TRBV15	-	TGTGCCACCAGCAGGCCGGAGGGGGCTTACGAGCAGTACTTC	CATSRPEGAYEQYF
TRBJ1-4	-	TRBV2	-	TGTGCCAGCACGGGTTCGACAGCAACTAATGAAAAACTGTTTTTT	CASTGSTATNEKLFF
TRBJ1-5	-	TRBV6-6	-	TGTGCCAGCAGATTCCGAGAAGATCAGCCCCAGCATTTT	CASRFREDQPQHF
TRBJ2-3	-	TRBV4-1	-	TGCGCCAGCAGCCAAGAGGTGGCAGGGTTTATCAAAGGCACAGATACGCAGTATTTT	CASSQEVAGFIKGTDTQYF
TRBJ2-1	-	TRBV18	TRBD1	TGTGCCAGCTCACCACAGGTCCCGGGACAGGGGACTAGCTCCTACAATGAGCAGTTCTTC	CASSPQVPGQGTSSYNEQFF
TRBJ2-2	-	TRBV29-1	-	TGCAGCGTTGAAGGGACAGACTCGAACACCGGGGAGCTGTTTTTT	CSVEGTDSNTGELFF
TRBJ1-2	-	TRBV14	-	TGTGCCAGCAGCCAATTATACAACAGTGGCTACACCTTC	CASSQLYNSGYTF
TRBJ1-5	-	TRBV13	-	TGTGCCAGCAGCTCATATGAACAGGGCTTGGGCAATCAGCCCCAGCATTTT	CASSSYEQGLGNQPQHF
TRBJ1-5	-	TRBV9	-	TGTGCCAGCAGCGCGGGGGACGGGGGCTCTCAGCCCCAGCATTTT	CASSAGDGGSQPQHF
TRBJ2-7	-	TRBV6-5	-	TGTGCCAGCAGTTATTGGCCCGAGCAGTACTTC	CASSYWPEQYF
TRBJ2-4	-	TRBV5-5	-	TGTGCCAGCAGCTCACTGGGGGGAGCCAAAAACATTCAGTACTTC	CASSSLGGAKNIQYF
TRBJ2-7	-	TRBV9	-	TGTGCCAGCAGCGTTAATGTGGGCCAGTACGAGCAGTACTTC	CASSVNVGQYEQYF
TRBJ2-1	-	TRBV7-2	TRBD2	TGTGCCAGCAGCTTTTTATTAGGAGCGGGAGGGGAGCAGTTCTTC	CASSFLLGAGGEQFF
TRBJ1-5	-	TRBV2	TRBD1	TGTGCCAGCAGTGACCCCCAACAGGGGAACGGGCCCCAGCATTTT	CASSDPQQGNGPQHF
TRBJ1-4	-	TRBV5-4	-	TGTGCCAGCAGCTTTGAGGGACGTGAAAAACTGTTTTTT	CASSFEGREKLFF
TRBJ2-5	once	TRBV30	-	TGTGCCTGGAGTGTAGAGACCCAGTACTTC	CAWSVETQYF
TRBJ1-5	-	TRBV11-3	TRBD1	TGTGCCAGCAGCAAACAGGGGAAATGGAGCAATCAGCCCCAGCATTTT	CASSKQGKWSNQPQHF
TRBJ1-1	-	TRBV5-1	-	TGCGCCAGCAGCTTGGGGTCTAGGGACACTGAAGCTTTCTTT	CASSLGSRDTEAFF
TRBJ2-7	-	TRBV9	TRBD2	TGTGCCAGCAGCGTAGACGGGAGGGACTACGAGCAGTACTTC	CASSVDGRDYEQYF
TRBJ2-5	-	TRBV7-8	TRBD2	TGTGCCAGCAGCTCTAGCGGGGGGACATCGGAGACCCAGTACTTC	CASSSSGGTSETQYF
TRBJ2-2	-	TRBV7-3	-	TGTGCCAGCAGCTTAAGCAGGGGAAACACCGGGGAGCTGTTTTTT	CASSLSRGNTGELFF